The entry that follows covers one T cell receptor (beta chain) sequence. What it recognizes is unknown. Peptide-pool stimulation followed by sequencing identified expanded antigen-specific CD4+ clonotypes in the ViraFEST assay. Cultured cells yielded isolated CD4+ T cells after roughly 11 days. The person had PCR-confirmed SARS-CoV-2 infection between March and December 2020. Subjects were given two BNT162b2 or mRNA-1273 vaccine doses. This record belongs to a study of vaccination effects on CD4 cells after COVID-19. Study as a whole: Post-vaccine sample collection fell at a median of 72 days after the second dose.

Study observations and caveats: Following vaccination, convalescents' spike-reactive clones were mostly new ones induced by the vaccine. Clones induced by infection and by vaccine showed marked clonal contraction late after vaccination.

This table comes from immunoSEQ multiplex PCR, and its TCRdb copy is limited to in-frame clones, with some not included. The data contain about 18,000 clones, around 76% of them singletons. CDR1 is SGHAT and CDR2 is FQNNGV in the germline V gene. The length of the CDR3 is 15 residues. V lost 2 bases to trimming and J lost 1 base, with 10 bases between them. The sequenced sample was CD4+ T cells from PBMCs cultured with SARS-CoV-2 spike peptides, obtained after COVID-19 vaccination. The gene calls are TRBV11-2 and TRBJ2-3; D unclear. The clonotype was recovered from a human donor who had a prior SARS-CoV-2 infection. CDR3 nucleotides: TGTGCCAGCAGCTTAAGAGGAACGGGCACAGATACGCAGTATTTT. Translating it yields CASSLRGTGTDTQYF.